This T cell receptor beta chain was recorded in a study of T cells in Graves' hyperthyroidism and ophthalmopathy. RNA transcripts provided the source from which TCR beta CDR3 regions were amplified. First-round RT-PCR targeting the TCR CDR3 was performed with the HTBI primer set. TCRdb analysed the multiplex PCR reads with MiXCR anew, one entry per CDR3 protein. The table lists more than 250,000 distinct CDR3 sequences, 12% to 15% of them singletons. Criteria for exclusion of patients were uncontrolled infection, other autoimmune disease, pregnancy or lactation. The diagnostic basis comprised clinical symptoms, serum thyroxine and TRAb, thyroid ultrasound and orbital computed tomography. PBMCs came from 9 to 10 ml fresh peripheral blood. This clonotype was recorded a few times. V dropped 0 bases and J dropped 1; count of bases not matched to a gene: 3. Germline values: CDR1 MNHEY, CDR2 SMNVEV (reference sequence). CDR3 length equals 15 residues.

The sequenced material came from blood. The chain recombines TRBV27 with TRBJ2-7; 7 nucleotides line up with TRBD1. The receptor comes from a woman between 45 and 60 years old with Graves' hyperthyroidism that later progressed to Graves' ophthalmopathy. Written as DNA, the CDR3 is TGTGCCAGCAGTTTATCGGGACAGACTTCCTACGAGCAGTACTTC. It yields the protein CASSLSGQTSYEQYF.